These T cell receptor beta chains were read from a single sample in a study of T-cell reconstitution after alpha-beta-depleted transplantation in children. TCRdb analysed the PCR reads with MiXCR anew, one entry per CDR3 protein. The data show tens of thousands of distinct CDR3 sequences, roughly 15% seen once. The source was PBMCs, mostly from graft donor cells, collected 180 days after TCRalphabeta/CD19-depleted stem cell transplant. The receptors come from a male patient aged 2-15 years who had a stem cell transplant for acute lymphoblastic leukemia, so the T cells may come from the graft donor. Each CDR3 is given without its conserved first and last residue.

v_call,j_call,cdr3_aa
TRBV7-2,TRBJ2-1,ASSSTGQGGGEQF
TRBV11-1,TRBJ1-3,ASSSPRDRDLISGNTIY
TRBV9,TRBJ2-1,ASSPRGIGINNEQF
TRBV11-2,TRBJ2-3,ASSLLPSGQGYSDTQY
TRBV20-1,TRBJ2-7,SLIRTLSYEQY
TRBV27,TRBJ1-6,ASSLSYRGSPLH
TRBV7-2,TRBJ1-4,ASKMGSKGGPNEKLF
TRBV27,TRBJ2-4,ASSLRAPGHQAKNIQY
TRBV30,TRBJ1-5,AWTKGGSRTQH
TRBV4-2,TRBJ2-1,ASSQDLAGREDEQF
TRBV7-6,TRBJ2-1,ASSLVQGSVDTTGKDEQF
TRBV6-2/TRBV6-3,TRBJ2-7,ASSAGTFDEQY
TRBV7-2,TRBJ1-2,ASSPHNLI
TRBV7-2,TRBJ2-7,ASALVFYEQY
TRBV6-5,TRBJ2-5,ASSYVDRETQY
TRBV20-1,TRBJ2-7,SASVEGVSYEQY
TRBV10-3,TRBJ1-1,AMGTRQGAGEAF
TRBV10-3,TRBJ1-2,AISDLVRSYT
TRBV4-3,TRBJ2-5,ASSQDQGETQY
TRBV20-1,TRBJ1-6,SARLTGRGSSPLH
TRBV7-2,TRBJ1-6,ASHRHPNSPLH
TRBV12-3/TRBV12-4,TRBJ1-5,ASSLREYNQPQH
TRBV10-3,TRBJ2-7,AISDGRDPYEQY
TRBV20-1,TRBJ1-2,SASSGEGASYGYT
TRBV29-1,TRBJ2-7,SVESAYEQY
TRBV10-3,TRBJ1-4,ANPDREGEKLF
TRBV27,TRBJ1-1,ASSLSPRVTEAF
TRBV28,TRBJ2-2,ASSLRGTELF
TRBV4-2,TRBJ1-2,ASSQKRGINYGYT
TRBV5-1,TRBJ2-1,ASSLLGQRSSGEQF
TRBV27,TRBJ1-2,ASSLRGLGGGYT
TRBV5-1,TRBJ2-1,ASSLVASYNEQF
TRBV7-3,TRBJ2-2,ASSLGLGNTGELF
TRBV11-2,TRBJ2-7,ASSPPVPKFLRNVSYEQY
TRBV3-1,TRBJ1-1,ASSQRFGDGSPKNTEAF
TRBV12-3/TRBV12-4,TRBJ2-7,ASSLFAGAYEQY
TRBV13,TRBJ2-5,ASTLSPPVQETQY
TRBV7-6,TRBJ2-7,ASSWGLYSYEQY
TRBV5-1,TRBJ1-2,ASSMGGQGYGYT
TRBV5-1,TRBJ1-1,ASRNRGRGKNSEAF
TRBV11-3,TRBJ2-1,ASSLGSGYHNEQF
TRBV7-2,TRBJ1-5,ASSLVYNNQPQH
TRBV4-2,TRBJ2-3,ASSQNSGGSQGHTQY